The 18 T cell receptor beta chains below all came from one sample that was sequenced in a study of molecular identifiers for immune sequencing clone quantification. TCRdb analysed the PCR reads with MiXCR anew, one entry per CDR3 protein. Here the sample spans over 300,000 distinct CDR3 sequences, about 23% being singletons. The sample consisted of naive CD8+ T cells from blood, with Jurkat cell RNA spiked in. The subset was: FACS-sorted CD8+CD4-CCR7+CD45RA+ naive T cells. The receptor set was obtained from a human donor in good health. Some libraries in this study had Jurkat cell RNA spiked in.

Details on this clonotype: Relative to the germline gene, one junction end is altered; a read error may explain this. This chain connects TRBV12-3 or TRBV12-4 to TRBJ1-2, with D uncertain. The CDR3 loop spans 11 amino acids. The CDR3 protein is CASSPGHGYAF. The CDR3 nucleotides read TGTGCCAGCAGTCCTGGGCATGGCTACGCCTTC.

The rearrangement joins TRBV30 to TRBJ2-3, with TRBD1 matching over 7 bases. Trimming removed 1 base from V and 3 bases from J; junction bases left unmatched: 1. The germline gives CDR1 GTSNPN, CDR2 SVGIG (reference sequence). The CDR3 spans 13 residues. The CDR3 region has the DNA TGTGCCTGGAGTGACAGGGGTACAGATACGCAGTATTTT. It encodes CAWSDRGTDTQYF.

The sample holds many counts of this clonotype. The chain links TRBV9 to TRBJ2-3; the D is unclear. This CDR3 region has 14 residues. Germline V gives CDR1 SGDLS, CDR2 YYNGEE. Trimming left V 0 bases short and J 6 bases short, with 11 bases between. CDR3 nucleotide sequence: TGTGCCAGCAGCGTAGTGGAGAATCGGGATACGCAGTATTTT. Translation: CASSVVENRDTQYF.

V and J are TRBV4-3 and TRBJ1-1, with 8 nucleotides matching TRBD1. The ends lost 4 bases at V and 8 bases at J; junction bases unmatched: 6. Per germline, CDR1 LGHNA and CDR2 YSLEER. The CDR3 loop spans 13 amino acids. The CDR3 DNA reads TGCGCCAGCAGCCGACGGACAGGGACCGAAGCTTTCTTT. Protein sequence: CASSRRTGTEAFF.

The gene calls are TRBV10-3 and TRBJ2-7; no reliable D call. CDR3 length equals 15 residues. With 3 bases removed from V and 3 bases from J, the gap between germline ends came to 15 bases. Per the germline V gene, CDR1 is ENHRY and CDR2 is SYGVKD. The CDR3: CAISDPPGLLYEQYF. DNA for the CDR3: TGTGCCATCAGTGACCCACCCGGGTTACTCTACGAGCAGTACTTC.

Turning to this clonotype: The junction and the germline gene differ at one end; a read error may be behind it. This sequence joins TRBV6-5 and TRBJ2-7; D may be TRBD1 or TRBD2 (7 bases each). The CDR3 sequence is 14 residues long. Per germline, CDR1 MNHEY and CDR2 SVGAGI. The CDR3, as DNA: TGTGCCAGCAGTTGGGAGGGGGCGAAGTACGACCAGTACTTC. The encoded protein is CASSWEGAKYDQYF.

This clonotype has only a few counts. The J gene is TRBJ2-3, the V gene TRBV7-9; D gene ambiguous. The V end lost 1 base, the J end lost 2 bases, and 7 bases lay between the germline ends. CDR1 is SEHNR and CDR2 is FQNEAQ in the germline V gene (reference sequence). This CDR3 is built from 14 residues. CDR3 amino acids: CASSLVGITDTQYF. The CDR3 coding sequence is TGTGCCAGCAGCTTAGTCGGCATCACAGATACGCAGTATTTT. The full variable domain, in which reference TRBV7-9 and TRBJ2-3 provide the parts outside the CDR3, is DTGVSQNPRHKITKRGQNVTFRCDPISEHNRLYWYRQTLGQGPEFLTYFQNEAQLEKSRLLSDRFSAERPKGSFSTLEIQRTEQGDSAMYLCASSLVGITDTQYFGPGTRLTVL.

Comments on this clonotype: Possible read error: a much larger clone is one base away. The chain carries TRBV7-9 and TRBJ1-5; D is uncertain. Germline loops: CDR1 SEHNR, CDR2 FQNEAQ (reference sequence). The germline V and J ends were trimmed by 8 bases and 2 bases, with 13 bases remaining between them. The CDR3 covers 14 residues. The CDR3 here is CASGSGRGNQPQHF. CDR3 in DNA: TGTGCCAGCGGCTCAGGACGAGGCAATCAGCCCCAGCATTTT.

This clonotype has more than one count but fewer than ten. The gene calls are TRBV10-3 and TRBJ2-7; the match to TRBD2 covers 10 bases. From germline, CDR1 is ENHRY and CDR2 SYGVKD. V shed 5 bases and J 5 bases; nucleotides not matched to a gene: 6. The CDR3 is 14 residues long. Here the CDR3 DNA reads TGTGCCATCAGTATCACCGGGACTAGCGACGAGCAGTACTTC. Protein: CAISITGTSDEQYF.

J is TRBJ1-4 and V is TRBV20-1; D not certain. Germline assignment: CDR1 DFQATT and CDR2 SNEGSKA (reference sequence). V dropped 5 bases and J dropped 4 bases, with 11 bases sitting between them. This CDR3 has 13 residues. The CDR3 here is CSALDRVNEKLFF. CDR3 bases: TGCAGTGCTCTGGACCGAGTTAATGAAAAACTGTTTTTT.

The chain couples TRBV29-1 to TRBJ1-2, with TRBD1 matching over 9 bases. In germline, CDR1 is SQVTM, CDR2 ANQGSEA. The V and J ends lost 3 bases and 5 bases, in that order; junction bases with no gene match: 4. The CDR3 consists of 13 residues. CDR3 coding DNA: TGCAGCGTTGAGGACAGGGGAAGATATGGCTACACCTTC. Its protein product is CSVEDRGRYGYTF.

A word on this clonotype: Possible read error: a much larger clone is one base away. The chain employs TRBV27 and TRBJ1-1, with D possibly being TRBD1 (5 bases). The CDR3 is made up of 13 amino acids. V gave up 6 bases and J gave up 3 bases, with 11 bases separating them. Germline loops: CDR1 MNHEY, CDR2 SMNVEV (reference sequence). CDR3 amino acids: CASSVDSDTEAFF. In nucleotides, the CDR3 is TGTGCCAGCAGCGTCGACAGCGACACTGAAGCTTTCTTT.

This clonotype showed up many times. The CDR3 protein is CASSERPGADYGYTF. In DNA, the CDR3 is TGTGCCAGCAGTGAAAGGCCGGGGGCGGACTATGGCTACACCTTC. The chain uses TRBV2 and TRBJ1-2; TRBD1 is a possible D gene (6 bases). Between the trimmed V and J ends, which lost 2 bases and 3 bases, there was a span of 13 bases. This CDR3 has 15 amino acids. In germline, CDR1 is SNHLY, CDR2 FYNNEI. Variable domain in full (rest from reference TRBV2 and TRBJ1-2): EPEVTQTPSHQVTQMGQEVILRCVPISNHLYFYWYRQILGQKVEFLVSFYNNEISEKSEIFDDQFSVERPDGSNFTLKIRSTKLEDSAMYFCASSERPGADYGYTFGSGTRLTVV.

This clonotype has just one count. The chain employs TRBV11-2 and TRBJ2-3, with 7 bases identical to TRBD2. Trimming took 1 base from V and 5 from J; bases not matched to a gene: 3. Germline V gene data show CDR1 as SGHAT and CDR2 as FQNNGV. This CDR3 spans 14 amino acids. DNA for the CDR3: TGTGCCAGCAGCTTAGTTGCGGGAGTAGATACGCAGTATTTT. Encoded protein: CASSLVAGVDTQYF.

In this sample, this clonotype turned up many times. The chain has TRBV20-1 and TRBJ1-1, with 8 bases lining up with TRBD1. The germline CDR1 and CDR2 sequences are DFQATT and SNEGSKA (reference sequence). V lost 6 bases, J lost 0 bases, and 9 bases stayed unmatched. CDR3 length equals 15 residues. As DNA, the CDR3 is TGCAGTGCAAAGGACAGGGAATTCATGAACACTGAAGCTTTCTTT. Amino acids: CSAKDREFMNTEAFF.

A note on this clonotype: A much larger clone is a single base away; this may be a read error. The CDR3 carries no conserved terminal phenylalanine or tryptophan, so it likely arises from a read error. This rearrangement joins TRBV7-9 to TRBJ2-3; no reliable D call. Trimming cost V 5 bases and J 4 bases, with 16 bases left between them. This CDR3 is built from 15 residues. Germline V gives CDR1 SEHNR, CDR2 FQNEAQ (reference sequence). The DNA for the CDR3 is TGTGCCAGCAGCCACGTACCTTCGGCTGCAGATACGCAGTATTCT. Its protein product is CASSHVPSAADTQYS.

CDR3 sequence (DNA): TGTGCCAGTAGTATTGGACTGCCCTACGAGCAGTACTTC. Amino acids: CASSIGLPYEQYF. This chain connects TRBV19 to TRBJ2-7; possibly TRBD2 for D (5 bases). Germline V CDR1 and CDR2: LNHDA, SQIVND (reference sequence). Trimming removed 3 bases at V and 2 bases at J, with 8 bases between. The CDR3 sequence is 13 residues long. Complete variable domain (other parts from reference TRBV19 and TRBJ2-7): DGGITQSPKYLFRKEGQNVTLSCEQNLNHDAMYWYRQDPGQGLRLIYYSQIVNDFQKGDIAEGYSVSREKKESFPLTVTSAQKNPTAFYLCASSIGLPYEQYFGPGTRLTVT.

As regards this clonotype: Possible read error: a much larger clone is one base away. The chain links TRBV21-1 to TRBJ2-7; the table's D call, TRBD1, has no DNA check behind it. TRBV21-1 is given as a pseudogene. This CDR3 is 12 amino acids long. The CDR3 loop reads CASAPRGAEQYF. The CDR3 DNA reads as TGTGCCAGCGCGCCCCGGGGGGCCGAGCAGTACTTC.